The source of this T cell receptor beta chain is a study of blood T cell repertoires in COVID-19. Looking at the study overall: T cells, B-cell-depleted T cells, or PBMCs supplied cDNA or gDNA.

The protocol was immunoSEQ multiplex PCR, while the TCRdb copy is restricted to in-frame clones and leaves out a portion. The sample shows 220,000 or so clones, about 78% of them seen only once. The sequencing sample was made of peripheral blood. The origin of this receptor is a woman in her 70s with acute or convalescent COVID-19.

The CDR3 coding sequence is TGTGCCAGCAGCCCCGGACTGAATGAAAAACTGTTTTTT. Translation gives CASSPGLNEKLFF. The rearrangement links TRBV13 to TRBJ1-4; D remains unclear. V was shortened by 5 bases and J by 5 bases, with 9 bases between the two germline ends. The germline gives CDR1 PRHDT, CDR2 FYEKMQ (reference sequence). The CDR3 is 13 residues long.